A single sample gave rise to the 7 T cell receptor beta chains below, sequenced in a study of early T cells in non-severe SARS-CoV-2 infection. TCRdb redid the calling of the 5' RACE reads with MiXCR, one entry per CDR3 protein. The data hold around 72,000 distinct CDR3 sequences, with 10% observed a single time. The sequencing used whole blood, collected at baseline. Receptor source: an adult who was a healthcare worker with PCR-confirmed SARS-CoV-2 infection or an uninfected control (not recorded which).

V usage is TRBV9 and J usage is TRBJ2-3; unclear D gene. The CDR3 covers 12 residues. Germline assignment: CDR1 SGDLS and CDR2 YYNGEE. Trimming stripped 0 bases from V and 3 bases from J, with 2 bases between. Here the CDR3 reads CASSVVTDTQYF. The CDR3 DNA follows: TGTGCCAGCAGCGTAGTTACAGATACGCAGTATTTT.

Ten or more counts support this clonotype. The rearrangement joins TRBV13 to TRBJ1-1; D possibly corresponds to TRBD1 (6 bases). This CDR3 has 15 amino acids. Trimming removed 1 base at V and 4 bases at J, with 13 bases between. Germline lookup yields CDR1 PRHDT and CDR2 FYEKMQ (reference sequence). CDR3 bases: TGTGCCAGCAGCTTAGTTGGGGGGCCCCTCACTGAAGCTTTCTTT. Translation: CASSLVGGPLTEAFF.

CDR3 sequence (DNA): TGTGCCAGCTCCCGGGACCCCGGGATGTATAATTCACCCCTCCACTTT. Its translation is CASSRDPGMYNSPLHF. The chain uses TRBV27 and TRBJ1-6, with D possibly being TRBD1 (5 bases). CDR1 MNHEY and CDR2 SMNVEV come from the germline V gene (reference sequence). The CDR3 totals 16 residues. V shed 8 bases and J shed 4 bases, with 18 bases lying between them.

The rearrangement uses TRBV5-1 and TRBJ1-6, with TRBD1 identical over 10 bases. CDR1 SGHRS and CDR2 YFSETQ come from the germline V gene. Unmatched junction bases numbered 7, after V lost 4 bases and J lost 9 bases. The CDR3 totals 15 residues. This CDR3 is CASSPGQGVGSPLHF. CDR3 nucleotides: TGCGCCAGCAGCCCCGGACAGGGGGTAGGTTCACCCCTCCACTTT. Filled out from reference TRBV5-1 and TRBJ1-6, the complete variable domain reads KAGVTQTPRYLIKTRGQQVTLSCSPISGHRSVSWYQQTPGQGLQFLFEYFSETQRNKGNFPGRFSGRQFSNSRSEMNVSTLELGDSALYLCASSPGQGVGSPLHFGNGTRLTVT.

This clonotype has just a few counts. This chain joins TRBV6-5 and TRBJ2-3; D gene ambiguous. The V gene lost 6 bases and the J gene lost 2 bases, with 6 bases spanning the gap. CDR3 size: 12 residues. Germline CDR1 reads MNHEY; CDR2 reads SVGAGI. DNA for the CDR3: TGTGCCAGCAGAGGCGACACAGATACGCAGTATTTT. Translated, it gives CASRGDTDTQYF.

The chain uses TRBV6-1 and TRBJ1-6; D perhaps matches TRBD1 (5 bases). V was pared by 3 bases and J by 10 bases, with 16 bases between. CDR1 is MNHNS and CDR2 is SASEGT in the germline V gene. The CDR3 covers 15 residues. CDR3 bases: TGTGCCAGCAGTGATGCCGGAGGAGGGGAATCACCCCTCCACTTT. Protein product: CASSDAGGGESPLHF.

This clonotype has a handful of counts. This chain links TRBV12-3 or TRBV12-4 with TRBJ1-1; no clear D gene. The ends were cut back, 5 bases at V and 0 bases at J, with 7 bases in the middle. The CDR3 covers 13 residues. The CDR3 nucleotides are TGTGCCAGCAGTACACAGCTGAACACTGAAGCTTTCTTT. This sequence encodes CASSTQLNTEAFF.